This T cell receptor (beta chain) was captured in a study of CD8+CD57+ T cells in acquired aplastic anemia. All sequencing subjects had displayed CD8+CD57+ cell expansion on flow cytometry. Many counts were recorded for this clonotype. The use of genomic DNA as template underpinned the TCR beta VDJ and CDR3 profiling. TCRdb processed the reads anew with MiXCR; each CDR3 protein has one entry. The sample includes around 200,000 distinct CDR3 sequences, 48% of them seen just once. The CDR3 is made up of 14 amino acids. Germline V gene sequence: CDR1 SGDLS, CDR2 YYNGEE. Trimming pared 0 bases from V and 5 bases from J, leaving 12 bases between.

This clonotype originated in a human donor with aplastic anemia. The V call is TRBV9, the J call TRBJ2-7; weak D call: TRBD1 (6 bases). Sequencing was done on a sample of sorted CD4+, CD8+, or CD8+CD57+ T cells (not recorded which) from PBMCs. The CDR3: CASSVGGQSHEQYF. CDR3 DNA sequence: TGTGCCAGCAGCGTAGGGGGGCAGTCCCACGAGCAGTACTTC.